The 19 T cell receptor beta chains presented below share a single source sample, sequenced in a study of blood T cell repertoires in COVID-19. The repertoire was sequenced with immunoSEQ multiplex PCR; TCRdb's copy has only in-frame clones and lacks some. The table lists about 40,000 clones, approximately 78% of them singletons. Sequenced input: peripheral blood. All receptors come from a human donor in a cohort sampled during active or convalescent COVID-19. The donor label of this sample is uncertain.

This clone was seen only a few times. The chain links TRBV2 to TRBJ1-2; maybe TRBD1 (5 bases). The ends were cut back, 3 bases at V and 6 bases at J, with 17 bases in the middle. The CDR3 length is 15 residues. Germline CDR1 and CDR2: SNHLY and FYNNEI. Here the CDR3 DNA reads TGTGCCAGCAGTGATCGCAGGGTGGCTGAACATGGCTACACCTTC. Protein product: CASSDRRVAEHGYTF.

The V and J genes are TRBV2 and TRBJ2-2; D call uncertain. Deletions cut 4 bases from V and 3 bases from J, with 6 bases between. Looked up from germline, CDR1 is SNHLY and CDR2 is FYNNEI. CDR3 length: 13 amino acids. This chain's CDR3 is CASSALHTGELFF. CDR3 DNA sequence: TGTGCCAGCAGTGCCCTTCACACCGGGGAGCTGTTTTTT.

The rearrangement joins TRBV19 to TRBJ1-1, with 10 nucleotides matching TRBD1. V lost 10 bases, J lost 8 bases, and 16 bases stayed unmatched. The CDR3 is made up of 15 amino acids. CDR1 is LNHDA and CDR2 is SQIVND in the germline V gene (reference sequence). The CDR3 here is CAIILDRGVSREAFF. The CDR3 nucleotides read TGTGCCATCATCTTGGACAGGGGGGTCAGTAGGGAAGCTTTCTTT.

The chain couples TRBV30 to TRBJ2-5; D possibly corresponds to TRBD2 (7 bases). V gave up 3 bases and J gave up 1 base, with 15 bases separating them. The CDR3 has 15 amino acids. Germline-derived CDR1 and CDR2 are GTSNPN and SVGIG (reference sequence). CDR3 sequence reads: CAWRGASGFQETQYF. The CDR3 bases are TGTGCCTGGAGGGGGGCTAGCGGATTCCAAGAGACCCAGTACTTC. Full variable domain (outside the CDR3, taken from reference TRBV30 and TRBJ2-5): SQTIHQWPATLVQPVGSPLSLECTVEGTSNPNLYWYRQAAGRGLQLLFYSVGIGQISSEVPQNLSASRPQDRQFILSSKKLLLSDSGFYLCAWRGASGFQETQYFGPGTRLLVL.

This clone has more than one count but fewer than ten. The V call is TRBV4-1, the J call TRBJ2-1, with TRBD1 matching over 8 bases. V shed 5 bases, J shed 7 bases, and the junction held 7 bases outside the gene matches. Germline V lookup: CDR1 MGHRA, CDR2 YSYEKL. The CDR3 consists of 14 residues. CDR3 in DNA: TGCGCCAGCAGCGCTGGAAGGACAGGGAATGAGCAGTTCTTC. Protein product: CASSAGRTGNEQFF.

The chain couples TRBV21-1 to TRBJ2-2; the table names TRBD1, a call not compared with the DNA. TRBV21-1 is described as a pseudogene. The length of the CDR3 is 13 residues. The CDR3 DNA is TGTGCCAGCAGCAAGGGCACGACCGGGGAGCTGTTTTTT. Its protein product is CASSKGTTGELFF.

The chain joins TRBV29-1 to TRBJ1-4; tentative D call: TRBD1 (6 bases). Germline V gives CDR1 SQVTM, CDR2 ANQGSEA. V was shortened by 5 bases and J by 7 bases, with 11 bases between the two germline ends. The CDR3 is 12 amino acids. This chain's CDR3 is CSVSEGGEKLFF. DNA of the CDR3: TGCAGCGTTTCTGAAGGGGGTGAAAAACTGTTTTTT.

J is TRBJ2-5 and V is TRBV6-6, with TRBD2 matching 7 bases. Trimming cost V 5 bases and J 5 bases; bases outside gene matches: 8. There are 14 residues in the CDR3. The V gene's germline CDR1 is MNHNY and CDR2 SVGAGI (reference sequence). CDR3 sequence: CASSLGRGSETQYF. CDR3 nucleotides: TGTGCCAGCAGTCTCGGGCGGGGGTCGGAGACCCAGTACTTC.

This CDR3 reads CAWVPPGLAGVGEQFF. CDR3 bases: TGTGCCTGGGTGCCCCCGGGACTAGCGGGAGTAGGTGAGCAGTTCTTC. This chain joins TRBV30 and TRBJ2-1; 14 nucleotides line up with TRBD2. The junction had 12 bases not matched to a gene; V was cut back by 5 bases and J by 9 bases. The length of the CDR3 is 16 residues. Germline values: CDR1 GTSNPN, CDR2 SVGIG (reference sequence).

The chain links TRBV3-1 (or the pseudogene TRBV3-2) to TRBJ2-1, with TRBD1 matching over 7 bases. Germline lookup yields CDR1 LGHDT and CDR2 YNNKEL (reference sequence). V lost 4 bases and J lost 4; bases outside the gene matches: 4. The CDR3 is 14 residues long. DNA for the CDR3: TGTGCCAGCAGCCCTGGACAGGAGTACAATGAGCAGTTCTTC. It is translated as CASSPGQEYNEQFF.

CDR3 residues: CASSLPSSSYNEQFF. The CDR3 DNA reads as TGTGCCAGCAGCCTACCCTCGAGCTCCTACAATGAGCAGTTCTTC. The chain has TRBV13 and TRBJ2-1; D remains ambiguous. V lost 5 bases and J 0 bases, leaving 11 bases between the germline ends. The CDR3 has 15 residues. Germline V gene data show CDR1 as PRHDT and CDR2 as FYEKMQ (reference sequence).

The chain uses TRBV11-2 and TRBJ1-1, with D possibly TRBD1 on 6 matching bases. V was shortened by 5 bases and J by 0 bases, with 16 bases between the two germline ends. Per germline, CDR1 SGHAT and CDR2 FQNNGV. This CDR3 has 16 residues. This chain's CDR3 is CASSVTGTNMNTEAFF. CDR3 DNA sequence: TGTGCCAGCAGCGTTACAGGGACTAATATGAACACTGAAGCTTTCTTT.

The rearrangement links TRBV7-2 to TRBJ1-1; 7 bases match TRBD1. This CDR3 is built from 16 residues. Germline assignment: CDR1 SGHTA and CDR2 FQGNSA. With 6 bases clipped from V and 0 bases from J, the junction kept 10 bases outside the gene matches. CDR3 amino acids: CASRLGGGGMNTEAFF. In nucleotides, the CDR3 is TGTGCCAGCAGACTAGGGGGCGGCGGGATGAACACTGAAGCTTTCTTT.

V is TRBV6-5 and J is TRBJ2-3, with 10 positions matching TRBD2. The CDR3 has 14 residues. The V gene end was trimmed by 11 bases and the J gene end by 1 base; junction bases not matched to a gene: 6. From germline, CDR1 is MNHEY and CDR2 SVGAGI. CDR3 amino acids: CAARTSGRTDTQYF. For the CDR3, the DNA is TGTGCCGCTAGGACTAGCGGCCGCACAGATACGCAGTATTTT.

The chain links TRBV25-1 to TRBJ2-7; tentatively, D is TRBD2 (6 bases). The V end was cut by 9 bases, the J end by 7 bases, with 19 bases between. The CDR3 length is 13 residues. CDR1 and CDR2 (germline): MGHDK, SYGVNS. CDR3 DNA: TGTGCCAGTGCCGGGACTGGGGTACATGAGCAGTACTTC. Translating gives CASAGTGVHEQYF.

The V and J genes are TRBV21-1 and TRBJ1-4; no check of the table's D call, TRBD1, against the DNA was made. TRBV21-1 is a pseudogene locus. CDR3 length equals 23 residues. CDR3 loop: CATLMRGSKKGGGQGKTNEKLFF. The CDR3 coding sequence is TGTGCCACCCTGATGAGGGGCAGCAAAAAAGGCGGGGGACAGGGGAAAACGAATGAAAAACTGTTTTTT.

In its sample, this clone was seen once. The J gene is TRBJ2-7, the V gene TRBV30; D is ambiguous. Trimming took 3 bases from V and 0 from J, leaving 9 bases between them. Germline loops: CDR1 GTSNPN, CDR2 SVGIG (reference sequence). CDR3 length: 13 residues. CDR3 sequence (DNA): TGTGCCTGGAGCCCATATAGCTCCTACGAGCAGTACTTC. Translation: CAWSPYSSYEQYF.

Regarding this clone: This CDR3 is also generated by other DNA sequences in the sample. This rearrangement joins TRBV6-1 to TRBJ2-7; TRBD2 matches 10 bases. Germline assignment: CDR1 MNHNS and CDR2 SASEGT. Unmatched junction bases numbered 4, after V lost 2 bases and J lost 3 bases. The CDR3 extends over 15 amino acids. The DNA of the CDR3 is TGTGCCAGCAGTGAAAGGGCTAGCGGGAGCTACGAGCAGTACTTC. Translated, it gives CASSERASGSYEQYF.

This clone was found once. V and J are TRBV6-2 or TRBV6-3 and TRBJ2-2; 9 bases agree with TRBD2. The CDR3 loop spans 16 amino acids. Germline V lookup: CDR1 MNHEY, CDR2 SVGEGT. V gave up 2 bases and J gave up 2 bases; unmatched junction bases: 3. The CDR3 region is CASSYRLADNTGELFF. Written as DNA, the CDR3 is TGTGCCAGCAGTTACAGACTAGCGGATAACACCGGGGAGCTGTTTTTT.